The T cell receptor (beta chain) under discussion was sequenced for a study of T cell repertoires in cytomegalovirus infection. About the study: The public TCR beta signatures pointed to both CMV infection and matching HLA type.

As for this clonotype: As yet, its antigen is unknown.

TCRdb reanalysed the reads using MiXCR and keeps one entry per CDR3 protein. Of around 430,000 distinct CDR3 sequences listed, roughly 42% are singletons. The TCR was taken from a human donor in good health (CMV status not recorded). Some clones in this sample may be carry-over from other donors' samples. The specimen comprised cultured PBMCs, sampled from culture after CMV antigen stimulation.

The CDR3, as DNA: TGCAGTGCCTCCTTAGCGGGGGGGGGTGAGCAGTTCTTC. Protein product: CSASLAGGGEQFF. The chain joins TRBV20-1 to TRBJ2-1, with 11 bases fitting TRBD2. With V trimmed by 6 bases and J by 9 bases, 7 bases remained unmatched. Germline CDR1 reads DFQATT; CDR2 reads SNEGSKA (reference sequence). The CDR3 loop spans 13 amino acids.